The rows below give T cell receptor beta chains drawn from one sample of a study of T-cell reconstitution after alpha-beta-depleted transplantation in children. TCRdb analysed the PCR reads with MiXCR anew, one entry per CDR3 protein. Of almost 400,000 distinct CDR3 sequences detected, 20% appear once; the ten largest clones hold 3.8%. Source: PBMCs from the stem cell graft donor, taken from the stem cell graft. The origin of the receptors is a human donor who donated a stem cell graft to a child with acute myeloid leukemia. CDR3s include the opening cysteine and the closing phenylalanine or tryptophan. The D gene is left open where the match is weak. Size values are once, few and many counts, or a class for expanded clones, and some rows have none.

V gene: TRBV25-1
J gene: TRBJ2-5
D gene: NA
clone size: NA
CDR3 protein: CASPFPGHQETQYF
CDR3 DNA: TGTGCCAGCCCATTCCCGGGACACCAAGAGACCCAGTACTTC

V gene: TRBV7-8
J gene: TRBJ2-3
D gene: NA
clone size: NA
CDR3 protein: CASSLGAQIDTQYF
CDR3 DNA: TGTGCCAGCAGCCTCGGGGCACAGATTGATACGCAGTATTTT

V gene: TRBV12-3/TRBV12-4
J gene: TRBJ1-6
D gene: TRBD1
clone size: few
CDR3 protein: CASSLRGGAGDSPLHF
CDR3 DNA: TGTGCCAGCAGTTTAAGAGGGGGCGCGGGGGATTCACCCCTCCACTTT

V gene: TRBV20-1
J gene: TRBJ2-7
D gene: TRBD2
clone size: many
CDR3 protein: CSARRKREVYEQYF
CDR3 DNA: TGCAGTGCTAGGAGGAAGCGGGAGGTCTACGAGCAGTACTTC

V gene: TRBV20-1
J gene: TRBJ2-1
D gene: TRBD1
clone size: few
CDR3 protein: CSARVRQGPYNEQFF
CDR3 DNA: TGCAGTGCTAGAGTTAGACAGGGGCCCTACAATGAGCAGTTCTTC

V gene: TRBV4-3
J gene: TRBJ1-1
D gene: NA
clone size: NA
CDR3 protein: CASSQDVGARGEAFF
CDR3 DNA: TGCGCCAGCAGCCAAGATGTTGGGGCCCGCGGTGAAGCTTTCTTT

V gene: TRBV10-2
J gene: TRBJ2-7
D gene: NA
clone size: NA
CDR3 protein: CASSELGVDEQYF
CDR3 DNA: TGCGCCAGCAGTGAACTTGGGGTCGACGAGCAGTACTTC

V gene: TRBV12-3/TRBV12-4
J gene: TRBJ2-2
D gene: NA
clone size: many
CDR3 protein: CASSLGGNTGELFF
CDR3 DNA: TGTGCCAGCAGTTTGGGGGGGAACACCGGGGAGCTGTTTTTT

V gene: TRBV7-8
J gene: TRBJ2-4
D gene: NA
clone size: NA
CDR3 protein: CASSPHPDSSAKNIQYF
CDR3 DNA: TGTGCCAGCAGCCCCCACCCGGACAGCTCAGCCAAAAACATTCAGTACTTC

V gene: TRBV29-1
J gene: TRBJ2-3
D gene: TRBD2
clone size: many
CDR3 protein: CSAALEVAGNGSTTDTQYF
CDR3 DNA: TGCAGCGCTGCCCTCGAGGTAGCGGGGAACGGCAGTACCACAGATACGCAGTATTTT

V gene: TRBV7-3
J gene: TRBJ2-7
D gene: TRBD2
clone size: NA
CDR3 protein: CASSPGRAMDEQYF
CDR3 DNA: TGTGCCAGCAGCCCTGGGAGGGCCATGGACGAGCAGTACTTC

V gene: TRBV20-1
J gene: TRBJ2-3
D gene: NA
clone size: few
CDR3 protein: CSARLGSSTDTQYF
CDR3 DNA: TGCAGTGCGCGACTAGGATCTAGCACAGATACGCAGTATTTT

V gene: TRBV10-3
J gene: TRBJ2-5
D gene: NA
clone size: few
CDR3 protein: CAIRGGGQIQETQYF
CDR3 DNA: TGTGCCATCAGGGGAGGGGGACAGATCCAAGAGACCCAGTACTTC

V gene: TRBV12-3/TRBV12-4
J gene: TRBJ2-5
D gene: TRBD1
clone size: few
CDR3 protein: CASIETGQETQYF
CDR3 DNA: TGTGCCAGCATTGAGACAGGGCAAGAGACCCAGTACTTC

V gene: TRBV27
J gene: TRBJ2-7
D gene: TRBD1
clone size: NA
CDR3 protein: CASRRGTGYYEQYF
CDR3 DNA: TGTGCCAGCAGGCGGGGGACAGGGTACTACGAGCAGTACTTC

V gene: TRBV20-1
J gene: TRBJ2-1
D gene: TRBD1
clone size: NA
CDR3 protein: CSASGDRGFNEQFF
CDR3 DNA: TGCAGTGCTAGCGGGGACAGGGGCTTCAATGAGCAGTTCTTC

V gene: TRBV7-6
J gene: TRBJ2-7
D gene: NA
clone size: NA
CDR3 protein: CASSFRLDSSYEQYF
CDR3 DNA: TGTGCCAGCAGCTTCAGACTGGACAGCTCCTACGAGCAGTACTTC

V gene: TRBV7-9
J gene: TRBJ2-1
D gene: TRBD1
clone size: once
CDR3 protein: CASSPTGGSRNEQFF
CDR3 DNA: TGTGCCAGCAGCCCAACAGGGGGGAGTAGAAATGAGCAGTTCTTC

V gene: TRBV29-1
J gene: TRBJ2-1
D gene: TRBD2
clone size: few
CDR3 protein: CSVGSSGEGEQFF
CDR3 DNA: TGCAGCGTCGGGTCTAGCGGTGAGGGGGAGCAGTTCTTC

V gene: TRBV27
J gene: TRBJ1-2
D gene: NA
clone size: NA
CDR3 protein: CASSLFGSKTYGYTF
CDR3 DNA: TGTGCCAGCAGTTTATTTGGCTCCAAAACCTATGGCTACACCTTC

V gene: TRBV11-1
J gene: TRBJ1-3
D gene: TRBD1
clone size: many
CDR3 protein: CASSDGDRMKSGSGNTIYF
CDR3 DNA: TGTGCCAGCAGCGATGGGGACAGGATGAAGTCAGGCTCTGGAAACACCATATATTTT

V gene: TRBV5-1
J gene: TRBJ2-1
D gene: TRBD2
clone size: few
CDR3 protein: CASSSGTSGFKNEQFF
CDR3 DNA: TGCGCCAGCAGCTCGGGGACTAGCGGGTTTAAGAATGAGCAGTTCTTC

V gene: TRBV29-1
J gene: TRBJ2-5
D gene: TRBD1
clone size: few
CDR3 protein: CSTKTGGLETQYF
CDR3 DNA: TGCAGCACCAAAACAGGGGGCCTCGAGACCCAGTACTTC

V gene: TRBV10-3
J gene: TRBJ2-5
D gene: TRBD2
clone size: many
CDR3 protein: CAISQPGRAQYF
CDR3 DNA: TGTGCCATCAGCCAACCAGGGAGGGCCCAGTACTTC

V gene: TRBV12-3/TRBV12-4
J gene: TRBJ1-6
D gene: NA
clone size: many
CDR3 protein: CASKLRAEDNSPLHF
CDR3 DNA: TGTGCCAGCAAACTTAGGGCAGAGGATAATTCACCCCTCCACTTT

V gene: TRBV25-1
J gene: TRBJ2-2
D gene: NA
clone size: NA
CDR3 protein: CASSAKDRNTGELFF
CDR3 DNA: TGTGCCAGCAGTGCAAAGGACAGGAACACCGGGGAGCTGTTTTTT

V gene: TRBV29-1
J gene: TRBJ2-7
D gene: NA
clone size: many
CDR3 protein: CSVALGIHEQYF
CDR3 DNA: TGCAGCGTTGCCCTCGGTATCCACGAGCAGTACTTC

V gene: TRBV2
J gene: TRBJ2-7
D gene: TRBD2
clone size: NA
CDR3 protein: CASSRDPGGYEQYF
CDR3 DNA: TGTGCCAGCAGTAGGGATCCGGGGGGCTACGAGCAGTACTTC

V gene: TRBV28
J gene: TRBJ2-1
D gene: NA
clone size: NA
CDR3 protein: CASSDGPSSTHRQF
CDR3 DNA: TGTGCCAGCAGCGACGGACCCTCCAGCACTCATAGACAATTC

V gene: TRBV9
J gene: TRBJ2-1
D gene: TRBD2
clone size: NA
CDR3 protein: CASSAGTSGVSYNEQFF
CDR3 DNA: TGTGCCAGCAGCGCAGGGACTAGCGGCGTGTCCTACAATGAGCAGTTCTTC

V gene: TRBV27
J gene: TRBJ2-7
D gene: NA
clone size: NA
CDR3 protein: CASSSTGYLSYEQYF
CDR3 DNA: TGTGCCAGCAGTTCAACAGGGTATCTCTCCTACGAGCAGTACTTC

V gene: TRBV7-2
J gene: TRBJ2-1
D gene: NA
clone size: many
CDR3 protein: CASSTIGRVQFF
CDR3 DNA: TGTGCCAGCAGCACCATTGGGCGAGTACAGTTCTTC

V gene: TRBV7-2
J gene: TRBJ2-2
D gene: NA
clone size: few
CDR3 protein: CAGRTHGRDTGELFF
CDR3 DNA: TGTGCCGGGCGGACCCATGGACGTGACACCGGGGAGCTGTTTTTT

V gene: TRBV12-3/TRBV12-4
J gene: TRBJ2-1
D gene: NA
clone size: NA
CDR3 protein: CASRPPGTRHGEQFF
CDR3 DNA: TGTGCCAGCAGACCCCCCGGGACCCGGCACGGTGAGCAGTTCTTC

V gene: TRBV5-5
J gene: TRBJ1-5
D gene: NA
clone size: many
CDR3 protein: CASSFLLSGNQPQHF
CDR3 DNA: TGTGCCAGCAGCTTTCTCCTTTCAGGGAATCAGCCCCAGCATTTT

V gene: TRBV7-6
J gene: TRBJ2-3
D gene: TRBD2
clone size: few
CDR3 protein: CASSFSGRASATDTQYF
CDR3 DNA: TGTGCCAGCAGCTTTAGCGGGAGGGCCTCAGCGACAGATACGCAGTATTTT

V gene: TRBV3-1
J gene: TRBJ2-7
D gene: NA
clone size: many
CDR3 protein: CASSQDPTGQTSSYEQYF
CDR3 DNA: TGTGCCAGCAGCCAAGACCCTACTGGACAGACGAGCTCCTACGAGCAGTACTTC

V gene: TRBV12-3/TRBV12-4
J gene: TRBJ1-3
D gene: NA
clone size: few
CDR3 protein: CASSLGQLLSGNTIYF
CDR3 DNA: TGTGCCAGCAGTTTAGGGCAGTTGCTTTCTGGAAACACCATATATTTT

V gene: TRBV6-5
J gene: TRBJ1-2
D gene: NA
clone size: NA
CDR3 protein: CASSYLRVGYGYTF
CDR3 DNA: TGTGCCAGCAGTTACCTCAGGGTGGGCTATGGCTACACCTTC

V gene: TRBV20-1
J gene: TRBJ1-5
D gene: NA
clone size: many
CDR3 protein: CSARGESNQPQHF
CDR3 DNA: TGCAGTGCTAGGGGAGAGAGCAATCAGCCCCAGCATTTT

V gene: TRBV4-3
J gene: TRBJ1-6
D gene: TRBD1
clone size: NA
CDR3 protein: CASSQGADRENSPLHF
CDR3 DNA: TGCGCCAGCAGCCAAGGGGCTGACAGGGAAAATTCACCCCTCCACTTT

V gene: TRBV12-3/TRBV12-4
J gene: TRBJ1-3
D gene: TRBD1
clone size: many
CDR3 protein: CASGPGQGYIHTIYF
CDR3 DNA: TGTGCCAGCGGACCGGGACAGGGCTACATCCACACCATATATTTT

V gene: TRBV12-3/TRBV12-4
J gene: TRBJ1-5
D gene: TRBD1
clone size: NA
CDR3 protein: CASSPLGQGNQPQHF
CDR3 DNA: TGTGCCAGCAGTCCACTTGGACAGGGAAATCAGCCCCAGCATTTT

V gene: TRBV12-5
J gene: TRBJ1-3
D gene: NA
clone size: many
CDR3 protein: CASAVLGNTIYF
CDR3 DNA: TGTGCTAGTGCTGTTCTGGGAAACACCATATATTTT

V gene: TRBV25-1
J gene: TRBJ1-6
D gene: NA
clone size: few
CDR3 protein: CASSAGGSPLHF
CDR3 DNA: TGTGCCAGCAGTGCCGGGGGGTCACCCCTCCACTTT